The rows below give T cell receptor beta chains drawn from one sample of a study of blood T cell repertoires in COVID-19. Method: immunoSEQ multiplex PCR; TCRdb's copy keeps in-frame clones and lacks some. The table has roughly 34,000 clones, approximately 80% seen once. Sequencing was done on a sample of peripheral blood. The receptors come from an elderly man with acute or convalescent COVID-19. Each CDR3 is given with its conserved first and last residue. The D gene is left open where the match is weak. The size entry is marked missing in some rows and otherwise reads once, few, many or a size class.

v_call: TRBV4-2
j_call: TRBJ2-2
clone_size: -
d_call: TRBD2
cdr3_nt: TGTGCCAGCAGCCAAGACGGGGGGGCGAACACCGGGGAGCTGTTTTTT
cdr3_aa: CASSQDGGANTGELFF

v_call: TRBV7-3
j_call: TRBJ2-2
clone_size: -
d_call: -
cdr3_nt: TGTGCCAGCAGCCCCGTCTCGAACACCGGGGAGCTGTTTTTT
cdr3_aa: CASSPVSNTGELFF

v_call: TRBV6-2/TRBV6-3
j_call: TRBJ2-1
clone_size: -
d_call: -
cdr3_nt: TGTGCCAGCAGTTACCTTAGCTCCTACAATGAGCAGTTCTTC
cdr3_aa: CASSYLSSYNEQFF

v_call: TRBV7-3
j_call: TRBJ2-3
clone_size: -
d_call: -
cdr3_nt: TGTGCCAGCAGCTCGTCCTCTAGCACAGATACGCAGTATTTT
cdr3_aa: CASSSSSSTDTQYF

v_call: TRBV2
j_call: TRBJ2-1
clone_size: -
d_call: TRBD1
cdr3_nt: TGTGCCAGCAGTGCTTCTACAGGGGATTCTTACAATGAGCAGTTCTTC
cdr3_aa: CASSASTGDSYNEQFF

v_call: TRBV28
j_call: TRBJ1-2
clone_size: -
d_call: -
cdr3_nt: TGTGCCAGCAGTTTAGGGGGAGGGTTGAACTATGGCTACACCTTC
cdr3_aa: CASSLGGGLNYGYTF

v_call: TRBV27
j_call: TRBJ1-2
clone_size: -
d_call: -
cdr3_nt: TGTGCCAGCAGTGAAAGGACAGCCTATGGCTACACCTTC
cdr3_aa: CASSERTAYGYTF

v_call: TRBV6-2/TRBV6-3
j_call: TRBJ1-2
clone_size: -
d_call: -
cdr3_nt: TGTGCCAGCAGTTCCCGGGTCCCTATAGGGGACTACACCTTC
cdr3_aa: CASSSRVPIGDYTF

v_call: TRBV28
j_call: TRBJ2-7
clone_size: -
d_call: -
cdr3_nt: TGTGCCAGCCATACCTGGACAGACTCCTACGAGCAGTACTTC
cdr3_aa: CASHTWTDSYEQYF

v_call: TRBV20-1
j_call: TRBJ2-7
clone_size: -
d_call: -
cdr3_nt: TGCAGTGCTATGACAACCTTCGAGCAGTACTTC
cdr3_aa: CSAMTTFEQYF

v_call: TRBV24-1
j_call: TRBJ2-5
clone_size: -
d_call: TRBD1
cdr3_nt: TGTGCCACCAGTGATCGGACAGGGCCGCGAGAGACCCAGTACTTC
cdr3_aa: CATSDRTGPRETQYF

v_call: TRBV5-1
j_call: TRBJ2-3
clone_size: -
d_call: -
cdr3_nt: TGCGCCAGCAGCTCCCCAAAATCGACTAGTCCCCTGGATACGCAGTATTTT
cdr3_aa: CASSSPKSTSPLDTQYF

v_call: TRBV5-1
j_call: TRBJ1-1
clone_size: -
d_call: -
cdr3_nt: TGCGCCAGCAGTATCCCGTCCCTGAACACTGAAGCTTTCTTT
cdr3_aa: CASSIPSLNTEAFF

v_call: TRBV28
j_call: TRBJ1-6
clone_size: -
d_call: -
cdr3_nt: TGTGCCAGCAGTCCCACGACAGGACGCTATAATTCACCCCTCCACTTT
cdr3_aa: CASSPTTGRYNSPLHF

v_call: TRBV27
j_call: TRBJ2-7
clone_size: -
d_call: -
cdr3_nt: TGTGCCAGCAGTTTACGGGCAGGGATTACCTACGAGCAGTACTTC
cdr3_aa: CASSLRAGITYEQYF

v_call: TRBV27
j_call: TRBJ1-2
clone_size: -
d_call: TRBD1
cdr3_nt: TGTGCCAGCAGACGGACAGGGACCTATGGCTACACCTTC
cdr3_aa: CASRRTGTYGYTF

v_call: TRBV5-6
j_call: TRBJ2-6
clone_size: -
d_call: TRBD2
cdr3_nt: TGTGCCAGCAGCTTGAGTGTTAGCGGGGGGCACTCTGGGGCCAACGTCCTGACTTTC
cdr3_aa: CASSLSVSGGHSGANVLTF

v_call: TRBV9
j_call: TRBJ1-2
clone_size: few
d_call: -
cdr3_nt: TGTGCCAGCAGCCTCCAGACAGGAGCTAACTATGGCTACACCTTC
cdr3_aa: CASSLQTGANYGYTF

v_call: TRBV4-1
j_call: TRBJ2-5
clone_size: many
d_call: TRBD2
cdr3_nt: TGCGCCAGCAGCCAAGATGAAAGCGGGGCCGCGGTGGGGAGCCAAGAGACCCAGTACTTC
cdr3_aa: CASSQDESGAAVGSQETQYF

v_call: TRBV30
j_call: TRBJ1-5
clone_size: -
d_call: -
cdr3_nt: TGTGCCTTCGCCAGGGAAGTTAGTCAGCCCCAGCATTTT
cdr3_aa: CAFAREVSQPQHF

v_call: TRBV30
j_call: TRBJ2-7
clone_size: once
d_call: TRBD1
cdr3_nt: TGTGCCTGGAGCGGGGACAGGAGGAGACTCTACGAGCAGTACTTC
cdr3_aa: CAWSGDRRRLYEQYF

v_call: TRBV6-5
j_call: TRBJ2-5
clone_size: -
d_call: -
cdr3_nt: TGTGCCAGCAGAAACCAGGGGACAGAGACCCAGTACTTC
cdr3_aa: CASRNQGTETQYF

v_call: TRBV27
j_call: TRBJ2-7
clone_size: -
d_call: TRBD1
cdr3_nt: TGTGCCAGCAGACGAGGGACAGGGAGGGACGAGCAGTACTTC
cdr3_aa: CASRRGTGRDEQYF

v_call: TRBV12-3/TRBV12-4
j_call: TRBJ2-5
clone_size: few
d_call: -
cdr3_nt: TGTGCCAGCAGTTTACGGGGTGGAGAGACCCAGTACTTC
cdr3_aa: CASSLRGGETQYF

v_call: TRBV18
j_call: TRBJ1-5
clone_size: once
d_call: TRBD1
cdr3_nt: TGTGCCAGCTCACCAGACAGGGGCAATCAGCCCCAGCATTTT
cdr3_aa: CASSPDRGNQPQHF

v_call: TRBV7-8
j_call: TRBJ1-5
clone_size: -
d_call: TRBD1
cdr3_nt: TGTGCCAGCAGCTTGCGCCGGACAGGGATCTTGAGCAATCAGCCCCAGCATTTT
cdr3_aa: CASSLRRTGILSNQPQHF

v_call: TRBV2
j_call: TRBJ1-2
clone_size: -
d_call: TRBD1
cdr3_nt: TGTGCCAGCAGAATTGACAGGGCTGCTAACTATGGCTACACCTTC
cdr3_aa: CASRIDRAANYGYTF

v_call: TRBV5-4
j_call: TRBJ1-1
clone_size: -
d_call: -
cdr3_nt: TGTGCCAGCAAGGGACACGCGAACACTGAAGCTTTCTTT
cdr3_aa: CASKGHANTEAFF

v_call: TRBV29-1
j_call: TRBJ2-1
clone_size: -
d_call: TRBD1
cdr3_nt: TGCAGCGTTGAGGAGACAGGGAAGTTGAATGAGCAGTTCTTC
cdr3_aa: CSVEETGKLNEQFF

v_call: TRBV5-4
j_call: TRBJ2-1
clone_size: -
d_call: -
cdr3_nt: TGTGCCAGCAGCTCCCAGAGGGGAGGGGGTGAGCAGTTCTTC
cdr3_aa: CASSSQRGGGEQFF

v_call: TRBV4-2
j_call: TRBJ1-6
clone_size: -
d_call: -
cdr3_nt: TGTGCCAGCAGCCAAAGGGGGTCGTTCGATTCACCCCTCCACTTT
cdr3_aa: CASSQRGSFDSPLHF

v_call: TRBV5-1
j_call: TRBJ2-3
clone_size: once
d_call: -
cdr3_nt: TGCGCCAGCAGCCCCCGAGCGAGCAGCACAGATACGCAGTATTTT
cdr3_aa: CASSPRASSTDTQYF

v_call: TRBV4-3
j_call: TRBJ2-3
clone_size: -
d_call: TRBD2
cdr3_nt: TGCGCCAGCAGCCAAGACGTGGTGGGAGGGTTTACGCAGTATTTT
cdr3_aa: CASSQDVVGGFTQYF

v_call: TRBV3-1/TRBV3-2
j_call: TRBJ2-6
clone_size: few
d_call: TRBD1
cdr3_nt: TGTGCCAGCAGCCAAGACCGGGACAGGGGGCCTGGGGCCAACGTCCTGACTTTC
cdr3_aa: CASSQDRDRGPGANVLTF

v_call: TRBV5-1
j_call: TRBJ1-2
clone_size: -
d_call: -
cdr3_nt: TGCGCCAGCAGCTTGGGGGGGCTCTATGGCTACACCTTC
cdr3_aa: CASSLGGLYGYTF

v_call: TRBV6-2/TRBV6-3
j_call: TRBJ1-2
clone_size: -
d_call: -
cdr3_nt: TGTGCCAGCAGTTACTCGAGTCGGGGGTTGAGTAGTTACACCTTC
cdr3_aa: CASSYSSRGLSSYTF

v_call: TRBV5-8
j_call: TRBJ2-3
clone_size: -
d_call: -
cdr3_nt: TGTGCCAGCAGGCTACTAGGTACAGATACGCAGTATTTT
cdr3_aa: CASRLLGTDTQYF

v_call: TRBV6-5
j_call: TRBJ1-2
clone_size: -
d_call: -
cdr3_nt: TGTGCCAGCAGTAAGAGTACTAACTATGGCTACACCTTC
cdr3_aa: CASSKSTNYGYTF

v_call: TRBV28
j_call: TRBJ2-5
clone_size: -
d_call: TRBD1
cdr3_nt: TGTGCCAGCAGTCCCGGGACAGGGGGCGTTGAGACCCAGTACTTC
cdr3_aa: CASSPGTGGVETQYF

v_call: TRBV6-5
j_call: TRBJ2-5
clone_size: -
d_call: -
cdr3_nt: TGTGCCAGCAGTTACTCTCCGAGTAGAAACCAAGAGACCCAGTACTTC
cdr3_aa: CASSYSPSRNQETQYF

v_call: TRBV6-1
j_call: TRBJ2-7
clone_size: -
d_call: -
cdr3_nt: TGTGCCAGCAGTGACCCCGGGTCCTCCTACGAGCAGTACTTC
cdr3_aa: CASSDPGSSYEQYF

v_call: TRBV7-2
j_call: TRBJ2-5
clone_size: -
d_call: -
cdr3_nt: TGTGCCAGCAGCCCACGGGCAGGGTACGAGACCCAGTACTTC
cdr3_aa: CASSPRAGYETQYF